The rows below give T cell receptor beta chains drawn from one sample of a study of early T cells in non-severe SARS-CoV-2 infection. TCRdb itself ran the 5' RACE reads through MiXCR, one entry per CDR3 protein. The sample holds around 77,000 distinct CDR3 sequences, around 13% seen once. The sample here was whole blood, taken at baseline. The receptors were gathered from an adult who was a healthcare worker with PCR-confirmed SARS-CoV-2 infection or an uninfected control (not recorded which). CDR3s include the opening cysteine and the closing phenylalanine or tryptophan. Each record gives: J gene, V gene, CDR3 protein.

J: TRBJ1-4; V: TRBV3-1; CDR3: CASSQLGGEEKLFF
J: TRBJ2-1; V: TRBV2; CDR3: CASKEREAYEQFF
J: TRBJ1-2; V: TRBV6-6; CDR3: CASTLGQGYTF
J: TRBJ2-7; V: TRBV10-2; CDR3: CASSRDFGSYEQYF
J: TRBJ1-1; V: TRBV12-3/TRBV12-4; CDR3: CASRGRQTNTEAFF
J: TRBJ2-3; V: TRBV7-8; CDR3: CASSHSAGGQTDTQYF
J: TRBJ1-2; V: TRBV10-2; CDR3: CASSESGTGPGYGYTF
J: TRBJ2-1; V: TRBV5-5; CDR3: CASSLRAGLAGTNEQFF
J: TRBJ1-5; V: TRBV19; CDR3: CASREDRSFNQPQHF
J: TRBJ2-2; V: TRBV25-1; CDR3: CASNLGTNTGELFF
J: TRBJ2-2; V: TRBV6-6; CDR3: CASSSFGSTGELFF
J: TRBJ2-1; V: TRBV11-1; CDR3: CASSLELAVYNEQFF
J: TRBJ1-6; V: TRBV6-6; CDR3: CASSSRTGWSPLHF
J: TRBJ2-3; V: TRBV28; CDR3: CASSPRARSTDTQYF
J: TRBJ1-3; V: TRBV7-9; CDR3: CASSPALAGNTIYF
J: TRBJ2-1; V: TRBV2; CDR3: CASEASLAQFF
J: TRBJ2-7; V: TRBV28; CDR3: CASSLSPGHGNEQYF
J: TRBJ1-2; V: TRBV18; CDR3: CASSQGNYGYTF
J: TRBJ1-2; V: TRBV7-3; CDR3: CASSLSGGSGYTF
J: TRBJ2-3; V: TRBV5-1; CDR3: CASSYLAEGDTQYF